Included here is one T cell receptor beta chain sequence, with context. Its antigen is not identified. At the DNA level, this CDR3 is encoded by other sequences in the same sample as well. V was clipped by 1 base and J by 4 bases; unmatched bases: 7. Germline CDR1 and CDR2: SGHTA and FQGNSA. The CDR3 loop spans 15 amino acids. This entry belongs to a study of PD-L1 blockade in urothelial cancer. Across the study: Analyses used blood from 3 weeks (second dose) and 6 weeks after treatment start. When blood samples were assessed, the median T cell count was some 130,000. Study findings and constraints: Pretreatment TCR clonality in blood under the median foretold superior survival.

Repertoires were generated with immunoSEQ multiplex PCR, while TCRdb's copy carries only in-frame clones and drops some. The sample holds about 130,000 clones; about 82% are singletons and the top ten take about 2.4%. Time point indicated: peripheral blood 6 weeks after treatment start. The patients' disease, urothelial carcinoma, was locally advanced or metastatic. Material: PBMCs, obtained around atezolizumab (anti-PD-L1) treatment. V and J are TRBV7-2 and TRBJ2-7; 7 nucleotides match TRBD2. This receptor was taken from a man between 50 and 59 years old with urothelial cancer. The chain's CDR3 is CASSLVPGGGYEQYF. CDR3 nucleotides: TGTGCCAGCAGCTTAGTCCCGGGAGGTGGGTACGAGCAGTACTTC.